A single sample is the source of the 19 T cell receptor beta chains below, sequenced in a study of blood T cell repertoires in COVID-19. Repertoires were generated with immunoSEQ multiplex PCR, while TCRdb's copy carries only in-frame clones and drops some. The sample lists about 33,000 clones; 85% to 90% were seen once. What was sequenced was peripheral blood. All receptors derive from a man between 65 and 85 years old with acute or convalescent COVID-19.

The V call is TRBV2, the J call TRBJ2-1, with 9 positions matching TRBD1. The CDR3 runs to 15 residues. Germline CDR1 is SNHLY and CDR2 is FYNNEI. The V gene end was trimmed by 5 bases and the J gene end by 4 bases; junction bases not matched to a gene: 6. CDR3 region: CASSPGTGSYNEQFF. As DNA, the CDR3 is TGTGCCAGCAGTCCCGGGACAGGGAGTTACAATGAGCAGTTCTTC.

The chain recombines TRBV5-1 with TRBJ2-2, with D perhaps TRBD1 (6 bases). The CDR3 extends over 14 amino acids. Trimming removed 2 bases from V and 4 bases from J, with 9 bases in between. In germline, CDR1 is SGHRS, CDR2 YFSETQ. The CDR3 nucleotides read TGCGCCAGCAGCTTAAGGACAGCCACCGGGGAGCTGTTTTTT. Translation: CASSLRTATGELFF.

The chain joins TRBV3-1 (or the pseudogene TRBV3-2) to TRBJ1-2; TRBD1 is a possible D gene (6 bases). Trimming removed 4 bases at V and 7 bases at J, with 13 bases between. Germline loops: CDR1 LGHDT, CDR2 YNNKEL (reference sequence). The CDR3 has 13 residues. The CDR3 region has the DNA TGTGCCAGCAGCCTCCGGGGGGGCTCTGGCTACACCTTC. This encodes CASSLRGGSGYTF.

This clone was seen just once. The chain joins TRBV6-2 or TRBV6-3 to TRBJ1-2, with 12 bases fitting TRBD1. This CDR3 has 16 residues. J was trimmed by 7 bases and V by 6 bases; bases with no gene match: 12. Germline V lookup: CDR1 MNHEY, CDR2 SVGEGT. The CDR3 sequence: CASSRNPGTGGFGYTF. Written as DNA, the CDR3 is TGTGCCAGCAGCAGAAATCCCGGGACAGGGGGCTTTGGCTACACCTTC.

V usage is TRBV6-2 or TRBV6-3 and J usage is TRBJ2-7, with TRBD1 identical over 9 bases. V trimming: 4 bases; J trimming: 5 bases; junction bases outside the gene matches: 3. CDR1 is MNHEY and CDR2 is SVGEGT in the germline V gene. The CDR3 runs 13 residues. CDR3 in DNA: TGTGCCAGCAGTTGGACAGGGGTAGACGAGCAGTACTTC. Encoded protein: CASSWTGVDEQYF.

This clone was picked up one time. The CDR3 loop reads CASSRTRTGGEQFF. The CDR3 nucleotides are TGTGCCAGCAGTAGAACTAGAACAGGGGGCGAGCAGTTCTTC. The rearrangement uses TRBV6-5 and TRBJ2-1, with TRBD1 matching over 9 bases. Germline V lookup: CDR1 MNHEY, CDR2 SVGAGI. The CDR3 spans 14 residues. Losses at the gene ends were 5 bases for V and 10 bases for J; bases not matched to a gene: 9.

This clone came up once. This sequence joins TRBV5-1 and TRBJ2-3, with 9 bases fitting TRBD2. This CDR3 has 16 residues. V lost 0 bases, J lost 2 bases, and 4 bases stayed unmatched. The V gene's germline CDR1 is SGHRS and CDR2 YFSETQ. CDR3 bases: TGCGCCAGCAGCTTGGCCGTAGCGGGAGCCACAGATACGCAGTATTTT. It encodes CASSLAVAGATDTQYF.

The chain is built from TRBV5-1 and TRBJ2-3; D is ambiguous. CDR1 SGHRS and CDR2 YFSETQ come from the germline V gene. V lost 3 bases, J lost 1 base, and 9 bases lay in between. The CDR3 is 14 amino acids. The CDR3 protein is CASSSTVGTDTQYF. CDR3 in DNA: TGCGCCAGCAGCTCAACGGTAGGCACAGATACGCAGTATTTT.

The rearrangement joins TRBV6-4 to TRBJ2-1, with 11 bases aligning to TRBD2. The length of the CDR3 is 14 residues. CDR1 and CDR2 (germline): MRHNA, SNTAGT. Losses at the gene ends were 5 bases for V and 6 bases for J; bases not matched to a gene: 3. The CDR3 loop is CASSRLAGGNEQFF. In nucleotides, the CDR3 is TGTGCCAGCAGTCGGCTAGCGGGAGGCAATGAGCAGTTCTTC.

The V gene is TRBV5-1, the J gene TRBJ1-5; no definite D call. This CDR3 spans 15 amino acids. The germline V and J ends were trimmed by 4 bases and 3 bases, with 14 bases remaining between them. The germline V gene has CDR1 SGHRS and CDR2 YFSETQ. The CDR3 region is CASSPLGVFNQPQHF. In DNA, the CDR3 is TGCGCCAGCAGCCCTCTGGGCGTATTCAATCAGCCCCAGCATTTT.

J is TRBJ1-6 and V is TRBV10-2, with D uncertain. The CDR3 loop spans 14 amino acids. Deletions cut 1 base from V and 10 bases from J, with 11 bases between. The germline V gene encodes CDR1 WSHSY and CDR2 SAAADI. The chain's CDR3 is CASSELGSESPLHF. DNA for the CDR3: TGCGCCAGCAGTGAGTTGGGGAGCGAATCACCCCTCCACTTT.

V is TRBV9 and J is TRBJ2-1; D is perhaps TRBD2 (6 bases). Germline CDR1 and CDR2: SGDLS and YYNGEE. Trimming removed 1 base at V and 4 bases at J, with 18 bases between. The CDR3 contains 17 residues. The CDR3 region is CASSVLEGSGVYNEQFF. For the CDR3, the DNA is TGTGCCAGCAGCGTACTCGAGGGTAGCGGAGTTTACAATGAGCAGTTCTTC.

The chain links TRBV5-4 to TRBJ2-2, with 7 bases matching TRBD2. V shed 5 bases, J shed 7 bases, and the junction held 11 bases outside the gene matches. The germline gives CDR1 SGHNT, CDR2 YYREEE (reference sequence). CDR3 length equals 15 residues. The CDR3 reads CASRPDSGRDGELFF. The CDR3 nucleotides are TGTGCCAGCAGACCTGATTCGGGGAGGGACGGGGAGCTGTTTTTT.

The V call is TRBV10-3, the J call TRBJ1-1; D is undetermined. The V and J ends lost 11 bases and 3 bases respectively, with 13 bases between them. Germline assignment: CDR1 ENHRY and CDR2 SYGVKD. This CDR3 has 12 residues. The CDR3 sequence: CAVAFRDTEAFF. CDR3 nucleotides: TGTGCCGTCGCTTTTCGAGACACTGAAGCTTTCTTT.

The J gene is TRBJ1-5, the V gene TRBV2, with D possibly matching TRBD1 (5 bases). In germline, CDR1 is SNHLY, CDR2 FYNNEI. Trimming took 7 bases from V and 4 from J, leaving 14 bases between them. This CDR3 contains 14 residues. CDR3 amino acids: CASTFDGGNQPQHF. As DNA, the CDR3 is TGTGCCAGCACATTTGACGGGGGGAATCAGCCCCAGCATTTT.

On this clone: Other DNA sequences in this sample translate to the same CDR3. The rearrangement joins TRBV15 to TRBJ1-5; TRBD1 matches 7 bases. The CDR3 has 14 residues. Unmatched junction bases numbered 6, after V lost 3 bases and J lost 7 bases. The germline V gene has CDR1 LNHNV and CDR2 YYDKDF (reference sequence). The CDR3 reads CATSRGQPDQPQHF. In DNA form, the CDR3 reads TGTGCCACCAGCAGGGGACAGCCCGACCAGCCCCAGCATTTT.

The genes are TRBV21-1 and TRBJ2-7; the table calls TRBD2, which could not be checked here. TRBV21-1 is an annotated pseudogene. The CDR3 covers 9 residues. The CDR3 protein is CATLYEQYF. DNA for the CDR3: TGTGCCACCCTTTACGAGCAGTACTTC.

This clone was found once. This chain joins TRBV5-5 and TRBJ1-3; D gene unclear. The CDR3 is made up of 15 amino acids. V lost 5 bases to trimming and J lost 7 bases, with 19 bases between them. The germline CDR1 and CDR2 sequences are SGHKS and YYEKEE (reference sequence). CDR3 nucleotide sequence: TGTGCCAGCAGTTCCGGACGTTCCGAGCGGAACACCATATATTTT. Encoded protein: CASSSGRSERNTIYF.

The V gene is TRBV5-1, the J gene TRBJ1-2; TRBD1 agrees at 12 bases. Per germline, CDR1 SGHRS and CDR2 YFSETQ. The ends lost 7 bases at V and 8 bases at J; junction bases unmatched: 12. The CDR3 loop spans 15 amino acids. The CDR3 region has the DNA TGCGCCAGCTCCCATGGGACAGGGGGCGCCGGGGGCTACACCTTC. Protein sequence: CASSHGTGGAGGYTF.